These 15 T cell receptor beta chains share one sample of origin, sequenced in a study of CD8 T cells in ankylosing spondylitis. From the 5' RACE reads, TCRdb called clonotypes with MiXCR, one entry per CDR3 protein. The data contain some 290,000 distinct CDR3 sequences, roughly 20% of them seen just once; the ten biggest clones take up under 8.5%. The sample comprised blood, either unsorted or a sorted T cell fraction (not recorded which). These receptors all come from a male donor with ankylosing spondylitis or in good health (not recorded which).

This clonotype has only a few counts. The CDR3 spells CSARSLAGLNEQFF. For the CDR3, the DNA is TGCAGTGCTAGATCCCTAGCGGGACTCAATGAGCAGTTCTTC. The chain has TRBV20-1 and TRBJ2-1, with 9 positions matching TRBD2. In germline, CDR1 is DFQATT, CDR2 SNEGSKA (reference sequence). The CDR3 is 14 amino acids. Unmatched junction bases numbered 5, after V lost 2 bases and J lost 6 bases.

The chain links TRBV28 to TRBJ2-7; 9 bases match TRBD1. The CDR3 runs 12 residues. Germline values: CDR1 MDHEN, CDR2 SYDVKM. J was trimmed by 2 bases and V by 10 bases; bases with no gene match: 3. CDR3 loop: CAIGQGPYEQYV. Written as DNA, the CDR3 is TGTGCCATTGGACAGGGGCCCTACGAGCAGTACGTC.

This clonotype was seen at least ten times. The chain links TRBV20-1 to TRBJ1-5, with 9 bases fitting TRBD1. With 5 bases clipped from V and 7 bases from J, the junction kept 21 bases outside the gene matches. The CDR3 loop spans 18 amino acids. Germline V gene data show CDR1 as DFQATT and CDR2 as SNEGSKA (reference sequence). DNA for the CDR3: TGCAGTGCTCCTAACCGGGACAGGGCTCATGGGTATTGGCAGCCCCAGCATTTT. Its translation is CSAPNRDRAHGYWQPQHF.

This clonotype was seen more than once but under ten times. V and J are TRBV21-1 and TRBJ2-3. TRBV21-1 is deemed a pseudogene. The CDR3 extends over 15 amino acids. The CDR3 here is CASSKASGCTDTQYF. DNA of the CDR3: TGTGCCAGCAGCAAAGCTTCAGGTTGCACAGATACGCAGTATTTT.

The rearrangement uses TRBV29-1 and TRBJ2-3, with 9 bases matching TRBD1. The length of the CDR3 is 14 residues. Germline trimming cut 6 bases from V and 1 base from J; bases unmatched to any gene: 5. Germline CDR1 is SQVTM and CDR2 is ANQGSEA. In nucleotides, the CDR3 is TGCAGCGTCGTCCGGGACAGGGGCACAGATACGCAGTATTTT. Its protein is CSVVRDRGTDTQYF.

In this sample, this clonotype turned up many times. The CDR3 nucleotides read TGCAGCGTTGAAGGGGGAACCGGGGAGCTGTTTTTT. This sequence encodes CSVEGGTGELFF. The chain is built from TRBV29-1 and TRBJ2-2; D unresolved. CDR1 and CDR2 (germline): SQVTM, ANQGSEA. V was pared by 1 base and J by 5 bases, with 5 bases between. CDR3 length: 12 amino acids.

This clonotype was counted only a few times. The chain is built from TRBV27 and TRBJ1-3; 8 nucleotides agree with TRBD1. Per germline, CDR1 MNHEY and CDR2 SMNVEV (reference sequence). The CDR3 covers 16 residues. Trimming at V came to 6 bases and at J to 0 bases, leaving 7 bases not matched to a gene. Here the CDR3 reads CASRPDRDTSGNTIYF. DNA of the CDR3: TGTGCCAGCAGACCGGACAGGGACACCTCTGGAAACACCATATATTTT.

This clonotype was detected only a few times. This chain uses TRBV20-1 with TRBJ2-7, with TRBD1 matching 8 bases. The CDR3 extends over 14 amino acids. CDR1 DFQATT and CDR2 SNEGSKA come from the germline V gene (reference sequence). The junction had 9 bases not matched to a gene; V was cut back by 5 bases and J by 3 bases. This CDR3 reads CSALFTGGGYEQYV. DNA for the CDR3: TGCAGTGCTCTATTTACAGGGGGAGGCTACGAGCAGTACGTC.

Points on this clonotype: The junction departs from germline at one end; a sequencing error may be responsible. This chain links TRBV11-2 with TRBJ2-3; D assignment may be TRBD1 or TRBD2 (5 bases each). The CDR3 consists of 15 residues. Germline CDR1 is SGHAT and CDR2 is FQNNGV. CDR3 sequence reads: CASSFSGSSTGTQYF. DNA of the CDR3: TGTGCCAGCAGCTTTTCAGGCTCTAGCACAGGTACGCAGTATTTT.

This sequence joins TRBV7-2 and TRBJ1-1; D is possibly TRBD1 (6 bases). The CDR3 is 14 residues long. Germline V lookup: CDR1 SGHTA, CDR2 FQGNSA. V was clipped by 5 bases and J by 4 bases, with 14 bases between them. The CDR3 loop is CASSVRSGATEAFF. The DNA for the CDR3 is TGTGCCAGCAGCGTAAGATCAGGGGCCACTGAAGCTTTCTTT.

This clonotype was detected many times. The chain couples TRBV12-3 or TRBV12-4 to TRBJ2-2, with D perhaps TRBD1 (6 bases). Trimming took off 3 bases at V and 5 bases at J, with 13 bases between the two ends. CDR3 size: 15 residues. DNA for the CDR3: TGTGCCAGCAGTTTTGGTACAGGGATTACCGGGGAGCTGTTTTTT. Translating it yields CASSFGTGITGELFF.

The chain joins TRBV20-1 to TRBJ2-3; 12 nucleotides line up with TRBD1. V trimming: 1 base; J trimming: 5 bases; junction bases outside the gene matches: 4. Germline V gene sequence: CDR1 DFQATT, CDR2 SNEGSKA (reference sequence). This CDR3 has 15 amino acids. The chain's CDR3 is CSARGDRGLGDTQYF. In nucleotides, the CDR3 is TGCAGTGCTAGAGGGGACAGGGGGCTGGGAGATACGCAGTATTTT.

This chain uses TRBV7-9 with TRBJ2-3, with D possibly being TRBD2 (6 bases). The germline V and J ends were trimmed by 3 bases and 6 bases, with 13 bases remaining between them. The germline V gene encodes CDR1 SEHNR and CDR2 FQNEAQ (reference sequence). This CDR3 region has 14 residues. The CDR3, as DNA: TGTGCCAGCAGCTTGGGCGGGAACGAGGATACGCAGTATTTT. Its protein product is CASSLGGNEDTQYF.

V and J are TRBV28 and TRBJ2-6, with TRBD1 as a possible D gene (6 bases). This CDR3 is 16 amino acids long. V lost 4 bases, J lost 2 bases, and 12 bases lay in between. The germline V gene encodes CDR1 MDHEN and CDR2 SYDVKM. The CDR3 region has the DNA TGTGCCAGCAGTTGGGACATATTAACTGGGGCCAACGTCCTGACTTTC. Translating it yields CASSWDILTGANVLTF.

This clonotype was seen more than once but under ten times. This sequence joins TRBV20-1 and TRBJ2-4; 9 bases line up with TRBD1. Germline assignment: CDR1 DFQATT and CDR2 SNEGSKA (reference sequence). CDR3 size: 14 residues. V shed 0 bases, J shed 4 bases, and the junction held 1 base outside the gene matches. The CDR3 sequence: CSARDGTGKNIQYF. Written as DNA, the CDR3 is TGCAGTGCTAGAGATGGGACAGGGAAAAACATTCAGTACTTC.